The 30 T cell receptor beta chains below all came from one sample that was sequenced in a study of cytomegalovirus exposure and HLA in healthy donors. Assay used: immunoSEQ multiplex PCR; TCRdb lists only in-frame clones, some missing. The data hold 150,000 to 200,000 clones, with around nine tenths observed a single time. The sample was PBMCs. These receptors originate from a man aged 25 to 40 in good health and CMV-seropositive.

CDR3 sequence reads: CAWSVGTGRYEQYF. The CDR3 nucleotides are TGTGCCTGGAGTGTAGGGACAGGGAGATACGAGCAGTACTTC. This chain connects TRBV30 to TRBJ2-7; 9 bases are a match to TRBD1. Germline CDR1 and CDR2: GTSNPN and SVGIG (reference sequence). The CDR3 contains 14 residues. V gave up 0 bases and J gave up 4 bases; unmatched junction bases: 4.

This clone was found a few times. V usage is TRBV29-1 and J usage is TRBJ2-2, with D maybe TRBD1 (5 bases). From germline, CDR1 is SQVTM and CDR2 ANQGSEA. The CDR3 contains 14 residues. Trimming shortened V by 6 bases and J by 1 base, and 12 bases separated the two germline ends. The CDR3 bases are TGCAGCGTAATGGGGCCAGGGAACACCGGGGAGCTGTTTTTT. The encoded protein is CSVMGPGNTGELFF.

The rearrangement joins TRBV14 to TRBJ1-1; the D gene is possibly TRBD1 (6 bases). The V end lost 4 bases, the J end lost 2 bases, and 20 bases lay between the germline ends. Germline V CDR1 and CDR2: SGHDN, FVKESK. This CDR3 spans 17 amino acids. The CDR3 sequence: CASSLMLDSFRNTEAFF. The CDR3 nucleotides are TGTGCCAGCAGCCTAATGTTGGACAGCTTCCGTAACACTGAAGCTTTCTTT. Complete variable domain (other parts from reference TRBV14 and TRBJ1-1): EAGVTQFPSHSVIEKGQTVTLRCDPISGHDNLYWYRRVMGKEIKFLLHFVKESKQDESGMPNNRFLAERTGGTYSTLKVQPAELEDSGVYFCASSLMLDSFRNTEAFFGQGTRLTVV.

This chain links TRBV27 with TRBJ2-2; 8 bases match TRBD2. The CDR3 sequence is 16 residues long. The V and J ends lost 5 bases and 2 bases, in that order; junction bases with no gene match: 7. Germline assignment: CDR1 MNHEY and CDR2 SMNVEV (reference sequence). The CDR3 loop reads CASSKYSGINTGELFF. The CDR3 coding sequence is TGTGCCAGCAGTAAATATAGCGGGATTAACACCGGGGAGCTGTTTTTT.

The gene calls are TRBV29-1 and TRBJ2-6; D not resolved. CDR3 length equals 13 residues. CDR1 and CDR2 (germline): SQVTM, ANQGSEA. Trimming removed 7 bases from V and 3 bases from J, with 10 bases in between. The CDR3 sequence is CSASVGGANVLTF. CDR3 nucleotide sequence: TGCAGCGCGTCGGTTGGTGGGGCCAACGTCCTGACTTTC.

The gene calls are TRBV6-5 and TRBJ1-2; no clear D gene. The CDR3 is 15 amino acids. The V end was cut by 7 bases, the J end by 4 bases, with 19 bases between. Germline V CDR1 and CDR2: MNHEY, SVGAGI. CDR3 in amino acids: CASTYLRSDGYGYTF. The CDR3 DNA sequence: TGTGCCAGCACATATCTCAGATCGGATGGCTATGGCTACACCTTC.

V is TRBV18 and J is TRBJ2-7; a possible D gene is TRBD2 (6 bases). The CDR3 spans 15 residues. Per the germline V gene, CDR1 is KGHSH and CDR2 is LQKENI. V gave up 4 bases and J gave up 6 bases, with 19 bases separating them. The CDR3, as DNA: TGTGCCAGCTCACAACAAGAGACTAGTCGGGTCGAGCAGTACTTC. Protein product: CASSQQETSRVEQYF.

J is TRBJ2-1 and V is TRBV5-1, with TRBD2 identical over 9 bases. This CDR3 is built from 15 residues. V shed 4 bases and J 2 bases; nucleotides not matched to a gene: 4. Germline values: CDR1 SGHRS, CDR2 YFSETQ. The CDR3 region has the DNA TGCGCCAGCAGCCAGGGACTAGCTGCCTACAATGAGCAGTTCTTC. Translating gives CASSQGLAAYNEQFF. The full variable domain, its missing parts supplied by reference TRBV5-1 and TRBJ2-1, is KAGVTQTPRYLIKTRGQQVTLSCSPISGHRSVSWYQQTPGQGLQFLFEYFSETQRNKGNFPGRFSGRQFSNSRSEMNVSTLELGDSALYLCASSQGLAAYNEQFFGPGTRLTVL.

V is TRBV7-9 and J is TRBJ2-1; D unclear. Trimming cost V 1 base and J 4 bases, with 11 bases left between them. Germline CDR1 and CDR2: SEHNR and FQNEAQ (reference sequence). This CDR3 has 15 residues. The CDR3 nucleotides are TGTGCCAGCAGCTTAGTGTTGGAAGGATACAATGAGCAGTTCTTC. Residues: CASSLVLEGYNEQFF.

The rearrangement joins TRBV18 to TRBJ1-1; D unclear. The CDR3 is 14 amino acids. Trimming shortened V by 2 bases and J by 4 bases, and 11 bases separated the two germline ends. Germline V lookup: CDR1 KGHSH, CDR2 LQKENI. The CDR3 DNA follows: TGTGCCAGCTCACCAGCCCGGAGCGGCACTGAAGCTTTCTTT. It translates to CASSPARSGTEAFF. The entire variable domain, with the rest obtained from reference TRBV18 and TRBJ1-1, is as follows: NAGVMQNPRHLVRRRGQEARLRCSPMKGHSHVYWYRQLPEEGLKFMVYLQKENIIDESGMPKERFSAEFPKEGPSILRIQQVVRGDSAAYFCASSPARSGTEAFFGQGTRLTVV.

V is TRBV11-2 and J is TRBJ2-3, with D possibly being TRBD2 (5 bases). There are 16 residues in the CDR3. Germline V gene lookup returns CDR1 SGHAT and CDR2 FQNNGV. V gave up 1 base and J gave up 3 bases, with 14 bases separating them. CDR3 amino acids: CASSLGPELDTDTQYF. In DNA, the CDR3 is TGTGCCAGCAGCTTAGGGCCTGAACTAGATACAGATACGCAGTATTTT.

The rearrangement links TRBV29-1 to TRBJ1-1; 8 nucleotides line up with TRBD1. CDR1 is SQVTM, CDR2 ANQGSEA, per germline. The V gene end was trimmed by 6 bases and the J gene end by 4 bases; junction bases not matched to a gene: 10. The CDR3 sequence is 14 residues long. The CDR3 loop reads CSVQPSTGVTEAFF. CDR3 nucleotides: TGCAGCGTCCAACCTTCGACAGGGGTCACTGAAGCTTTCTTT.

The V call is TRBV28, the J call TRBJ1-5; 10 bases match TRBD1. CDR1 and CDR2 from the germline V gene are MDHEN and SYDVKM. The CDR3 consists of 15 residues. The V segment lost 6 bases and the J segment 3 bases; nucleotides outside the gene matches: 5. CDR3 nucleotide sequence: TGTGCCAGCAGGACGGGACAGGGGTACAATCAGCCCCAGCATTTT. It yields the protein CASRTGQGYNQPQHF.

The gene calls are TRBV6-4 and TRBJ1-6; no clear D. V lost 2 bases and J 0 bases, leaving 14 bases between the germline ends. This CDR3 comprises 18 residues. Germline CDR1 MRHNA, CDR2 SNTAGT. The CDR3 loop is CASSDGVYFSSYNSPLHF. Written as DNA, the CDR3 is TGTGCCAGCAGTGACGGTGTGTACTTTAGCTCCTATAATTCACCCCTCCACTTT.

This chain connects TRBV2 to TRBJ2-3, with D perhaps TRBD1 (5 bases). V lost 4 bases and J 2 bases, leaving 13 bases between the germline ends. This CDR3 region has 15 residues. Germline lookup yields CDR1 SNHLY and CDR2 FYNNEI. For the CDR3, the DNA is TGTGCCAGCAGTGGAGGAGCAGGGTTCACAGATACGCAGTATTTT. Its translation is CASSGGAGFTDTQYF.

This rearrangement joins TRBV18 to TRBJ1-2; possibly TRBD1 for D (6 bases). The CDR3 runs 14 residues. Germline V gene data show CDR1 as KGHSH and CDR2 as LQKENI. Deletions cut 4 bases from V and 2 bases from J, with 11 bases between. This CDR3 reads CASSQSGENYGYTF. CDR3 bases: TGTGCCAGCTCACAATCAGGGGAGAACTATGGCTACACCTTC.

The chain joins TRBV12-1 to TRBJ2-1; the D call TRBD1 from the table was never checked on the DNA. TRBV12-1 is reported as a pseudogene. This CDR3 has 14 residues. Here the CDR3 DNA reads TGTGCCAGCAGCTCCCCGACAGGGTGCAATGAGCAGTTCTTC. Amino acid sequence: CASSSPTGCNEQFF.

CDR3 sequence: CASSFSVVSYEQYF. CDR3 sequence (DNA): TGTGCCAGCAGCTTCTCTGTGGTGTCCTACGAGCAGTACTTC. This chain links TRBV5-6 with TRBJ2-7, with no clear D. The V end lost 2 bases, the J end lost 1 base, and 10 bases lay between the germline ends. The CDR3 spans 14 residues. Germline loops: CDR1 SGHDT, CDR2 YYEEEE.

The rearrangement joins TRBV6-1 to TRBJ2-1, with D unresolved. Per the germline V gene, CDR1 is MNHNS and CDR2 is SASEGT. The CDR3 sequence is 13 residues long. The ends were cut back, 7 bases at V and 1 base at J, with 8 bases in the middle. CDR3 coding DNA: TGTGCCAGCACAAGGGTTTCCTACAATGAGCAGTTCTTC. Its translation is CASTRVSYNEQFF.

CDR3: CASSFGQTLSGYTF. The CDR3, as DNA: TGTGCCAGCAGTTTTGGACAAACTCTCTCTGGCTACACCTTC. The chain couples TRBV6-5 to TRBJ1-2; TRBD1 might be the D (5 bases). This CDR3 is 14 amino acids long. V lost 4 bases, J lost 7 bases, and 16 bases lay in between. CDR1 is MNHEY and CDR2 is SVGAGI in the germline V gene.

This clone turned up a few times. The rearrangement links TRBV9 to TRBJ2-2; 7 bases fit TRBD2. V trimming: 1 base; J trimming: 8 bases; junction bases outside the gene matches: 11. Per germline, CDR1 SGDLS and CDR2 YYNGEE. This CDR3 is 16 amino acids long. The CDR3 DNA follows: TGTGCCAGCAGCGTACAAGTCCGGCGGGAGACGGGGGAGCTGTTTTTT. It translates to CASSVQVRRETGELFF.

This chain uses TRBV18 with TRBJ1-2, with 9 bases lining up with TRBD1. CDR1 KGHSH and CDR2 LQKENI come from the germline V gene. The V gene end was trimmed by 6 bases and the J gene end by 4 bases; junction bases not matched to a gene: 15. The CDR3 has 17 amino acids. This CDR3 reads CASSPILQGAQVYGYTF. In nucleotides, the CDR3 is TGTGCCAGCTCCCCCATCCTACAGGGGGCGCAGGTCTATGGCTACACCTTC.

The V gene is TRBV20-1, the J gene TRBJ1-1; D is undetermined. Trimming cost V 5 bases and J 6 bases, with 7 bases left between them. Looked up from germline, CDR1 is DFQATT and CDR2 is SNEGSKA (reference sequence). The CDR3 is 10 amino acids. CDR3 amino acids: CSAYRSEAFF. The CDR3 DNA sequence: TGCAGTGCTTATCGGTCTGAAGCTTTCTTT.

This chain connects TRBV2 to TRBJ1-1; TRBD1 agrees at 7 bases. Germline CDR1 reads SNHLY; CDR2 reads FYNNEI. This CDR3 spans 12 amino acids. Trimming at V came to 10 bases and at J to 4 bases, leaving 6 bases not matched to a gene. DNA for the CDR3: TGTGCCATCCAGGGGGTTATCACTGAAGCTTTCTTT. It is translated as CAIQGVITEAFF.

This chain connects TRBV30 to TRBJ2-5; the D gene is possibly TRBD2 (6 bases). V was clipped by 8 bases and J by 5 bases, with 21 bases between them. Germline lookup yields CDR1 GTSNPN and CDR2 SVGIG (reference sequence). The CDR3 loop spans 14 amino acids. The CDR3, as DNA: TGTGCCGCCGGGGGTGCGGGGCTGGAGGAGACCCAGTACTTC. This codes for CAAGGAGLEETQYF.

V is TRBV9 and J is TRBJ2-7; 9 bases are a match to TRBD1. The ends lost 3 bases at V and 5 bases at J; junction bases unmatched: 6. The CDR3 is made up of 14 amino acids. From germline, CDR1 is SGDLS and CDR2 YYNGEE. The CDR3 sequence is CASSEQGAGNEQYF. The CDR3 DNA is TGTGCCAGCAGCGAACAGGGGGCTGGGAACGAGCAGTACTTC. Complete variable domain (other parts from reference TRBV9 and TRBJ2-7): DSGVTQTPKHLITATGQRVTLRCSPRSGDLSVYWYQQSLDQGLQFLIQYYNGEERAKGNILERFSAQQFPDLHSELNLSSLELGDSALYFCASSEQGAGNEQYFGPGTRLTVT.

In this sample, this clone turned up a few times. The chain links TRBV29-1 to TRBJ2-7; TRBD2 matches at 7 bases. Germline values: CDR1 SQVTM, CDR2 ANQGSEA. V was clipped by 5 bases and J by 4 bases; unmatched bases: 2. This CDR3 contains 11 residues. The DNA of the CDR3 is TGCAGCGTTAGCGGGAATTACGAGCAGTACTTC. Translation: CSVSGNYEQYF.

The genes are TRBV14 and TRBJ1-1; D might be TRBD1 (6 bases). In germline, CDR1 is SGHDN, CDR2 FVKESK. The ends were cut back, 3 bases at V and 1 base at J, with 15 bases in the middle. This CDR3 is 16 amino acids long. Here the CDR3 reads CASSHLQGRGNTEAFF. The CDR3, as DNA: TGTGCCAGCAGCCACCTACAGGGTCGGGGGAACACTGAAGCTTTCTTT.

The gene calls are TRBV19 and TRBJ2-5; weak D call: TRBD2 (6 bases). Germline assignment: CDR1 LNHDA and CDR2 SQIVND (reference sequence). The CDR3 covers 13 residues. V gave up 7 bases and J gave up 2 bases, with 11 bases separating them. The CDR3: CASKRREQETQYF. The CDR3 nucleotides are TGTGCCAGTAAGAGGAGGGAACAAGAGACCCAGTACTTC.

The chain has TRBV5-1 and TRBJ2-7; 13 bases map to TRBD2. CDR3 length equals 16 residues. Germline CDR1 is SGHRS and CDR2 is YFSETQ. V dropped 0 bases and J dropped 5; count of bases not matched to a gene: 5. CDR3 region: CASSLGSGLAGDEQYF. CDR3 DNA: TGCGCCAGCAGCTTGGGAAGTGGACTAGCGGGAGACGAGCAGTACTTC.